The source of this T cell receptor beta chain is a study of control samples from healthy donors and cancer patients. The CDR3 extends over 14 amino acids. Germline CDR1 reads LNHDA; CDR2 reads SQIVND (reference sequence). V was shortened by 0 bases and J by 4 bases, with 9 bases between the two germline ends. Assay used: immunoSEQ multiplex PCR; TCRdb lists only in-frame clones, some missing. This sample has some 150,000 clones, with 91% found just once. The chain employs TRBV19 and TRBJ1-1; D is ambiguous. Material: blood. The origin of this receptor is a man younger than 40 in good health. CDR3 sequence reads: CASSIDRLSTEAFF. DNA for the CDR3: TGTGCCAGTAGTATAGACAGGTTGAGCACTGAAGCTTTCTTT. Filled out from reference TRBV19 and TRBJ1-1, the complete variable domain reads DGGITQSPKYLFRKEGQNVTLSCEQNLNHDAMYWYRQDPGQGLRLIYYSQIVNDFQKGDIAEGYSVSREKKESFPLTVTSAQKNPTAFYLCASSIDRLSTEAFFGQGTRLTVV.